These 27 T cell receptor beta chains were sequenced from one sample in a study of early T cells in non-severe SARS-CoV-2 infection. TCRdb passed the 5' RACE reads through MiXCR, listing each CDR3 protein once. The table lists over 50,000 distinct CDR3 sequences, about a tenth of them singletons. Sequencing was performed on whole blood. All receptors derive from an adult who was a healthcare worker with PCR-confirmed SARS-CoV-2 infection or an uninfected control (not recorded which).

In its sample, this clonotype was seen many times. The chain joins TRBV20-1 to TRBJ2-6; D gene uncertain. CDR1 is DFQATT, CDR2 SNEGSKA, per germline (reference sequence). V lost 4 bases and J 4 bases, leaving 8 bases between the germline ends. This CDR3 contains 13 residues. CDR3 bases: TGCAGTGCTACCGAGGCCGGGGCCAACGTCCTGACTTTC. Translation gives CSATEAGANVLTF.

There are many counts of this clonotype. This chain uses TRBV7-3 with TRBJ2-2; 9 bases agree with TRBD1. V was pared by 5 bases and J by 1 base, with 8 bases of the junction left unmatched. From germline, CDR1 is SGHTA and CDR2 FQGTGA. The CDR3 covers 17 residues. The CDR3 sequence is CASSTTNRGRNTGELFF. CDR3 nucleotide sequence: TGTGCCAGCAGCACCACCAACAGGGGGCGGAACACCGGGGAGCTGTTTTTT.

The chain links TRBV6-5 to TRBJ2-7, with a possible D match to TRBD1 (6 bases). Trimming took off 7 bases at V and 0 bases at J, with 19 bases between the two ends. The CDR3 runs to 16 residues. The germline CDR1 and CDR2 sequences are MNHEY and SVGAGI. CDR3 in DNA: TGTGCCAGCACCAAGGGGAGAGGGACACCCTCCTACGAGCAGTACTTC. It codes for CASTKGRGTPSYEQYF.

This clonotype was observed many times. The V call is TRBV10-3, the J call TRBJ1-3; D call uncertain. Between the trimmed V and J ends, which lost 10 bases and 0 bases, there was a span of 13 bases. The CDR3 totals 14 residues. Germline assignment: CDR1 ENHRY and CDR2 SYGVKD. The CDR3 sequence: CATRSRSSGNTIYF. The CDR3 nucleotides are TGTGCCACCCGGAGCCGGAGCTCTGGAAACACCATATATTTT.

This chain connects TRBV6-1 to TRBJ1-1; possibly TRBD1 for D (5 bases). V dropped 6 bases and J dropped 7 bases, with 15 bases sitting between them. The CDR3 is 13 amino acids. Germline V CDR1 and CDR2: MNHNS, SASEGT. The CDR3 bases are TGTGCCAGCAGGCCCGAAGGGGTGGGTGAAGCTTTCTTT. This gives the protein CASRPEGVGEAFF.

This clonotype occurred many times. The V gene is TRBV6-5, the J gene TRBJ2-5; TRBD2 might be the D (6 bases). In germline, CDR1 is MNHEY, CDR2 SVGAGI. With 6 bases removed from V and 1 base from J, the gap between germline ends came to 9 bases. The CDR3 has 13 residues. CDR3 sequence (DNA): TGTGCCAGCAGCCGGGACTTCCAAGAGACCCAGTACTTC. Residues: CASSRDFQETQYF.

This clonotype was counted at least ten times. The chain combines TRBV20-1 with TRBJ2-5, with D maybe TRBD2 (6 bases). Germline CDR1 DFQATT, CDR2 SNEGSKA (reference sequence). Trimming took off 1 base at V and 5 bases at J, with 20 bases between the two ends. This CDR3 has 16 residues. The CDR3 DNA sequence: TGCAGTGCTAGAGGCACTCCGGGACTGATTACGGAGACCCAGTACTTC. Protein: CSARGTPGLITETQYF.

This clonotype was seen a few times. CDR3 nucleotides: TGCAGCGTTGATCCGGGGGCGGACATTCAGTACTTC. This sequence encodes CSVDPGADIQYF. This sequence joins TRBV29-1 and TRBJ2-4, with D possibly called TRBD1 or TRBD2 (6 bases each). The CDR3 loop spans 12 amino acids. Per the germline V gene, CDR1 is SQVTM and CDR2 is ANQGSEA. Between the trimmed V and J ends, which lost 3 bases and 8 bases, there was a span of 11 bases.

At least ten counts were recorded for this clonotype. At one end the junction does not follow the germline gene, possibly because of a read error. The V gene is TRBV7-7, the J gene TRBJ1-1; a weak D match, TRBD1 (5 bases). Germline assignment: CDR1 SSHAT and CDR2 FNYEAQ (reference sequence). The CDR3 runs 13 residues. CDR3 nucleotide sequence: TGTGCTAGCAGCTTATTAAGGGGCACTGAAGCTTTCTTT. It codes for CASSLLRGTEAFF.

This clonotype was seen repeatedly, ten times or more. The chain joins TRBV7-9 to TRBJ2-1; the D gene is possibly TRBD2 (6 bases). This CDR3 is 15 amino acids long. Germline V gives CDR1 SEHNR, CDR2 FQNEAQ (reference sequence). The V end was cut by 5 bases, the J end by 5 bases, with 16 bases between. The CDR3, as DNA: TGTGCCAGCAGCCCCCGTGGAGGAGGGAACAATGAGCAGTTCTTC. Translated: CASSPRGGGNNEQFF.

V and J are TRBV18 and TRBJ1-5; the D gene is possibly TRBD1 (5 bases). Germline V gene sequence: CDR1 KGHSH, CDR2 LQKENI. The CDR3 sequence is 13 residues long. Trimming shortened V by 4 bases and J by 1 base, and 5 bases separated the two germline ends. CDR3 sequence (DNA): TGTGCCAGCTCACAGGGGAGCAATCAGCCCCAGCATTTT. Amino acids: CASSQGSNQPQHF.

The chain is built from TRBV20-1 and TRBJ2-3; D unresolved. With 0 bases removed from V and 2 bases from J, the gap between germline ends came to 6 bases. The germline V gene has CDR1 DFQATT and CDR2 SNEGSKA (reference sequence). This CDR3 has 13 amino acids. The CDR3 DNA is TGCAGTGCTAGAGATCCGCTCACAGATACGCAGTATTTT. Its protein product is CSARDPLTDTQYF.

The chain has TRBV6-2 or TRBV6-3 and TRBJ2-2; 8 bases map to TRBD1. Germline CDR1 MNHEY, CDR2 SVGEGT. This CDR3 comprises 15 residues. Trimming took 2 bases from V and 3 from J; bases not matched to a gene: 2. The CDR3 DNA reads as TGTGCCAGCAGTTACCAGGACAGGGACACCGGGGAGCTGTTTTTT. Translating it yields CASSYQDRDTGELFF.

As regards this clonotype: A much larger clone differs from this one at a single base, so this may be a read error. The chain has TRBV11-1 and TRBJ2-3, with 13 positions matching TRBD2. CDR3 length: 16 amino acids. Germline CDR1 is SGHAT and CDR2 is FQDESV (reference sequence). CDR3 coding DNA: TGTCCCAGCAGCTTTATTACTAGCGGGGGGGCGGATACGCAGTATTTT. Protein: CPSSFITSGGADTQYF.

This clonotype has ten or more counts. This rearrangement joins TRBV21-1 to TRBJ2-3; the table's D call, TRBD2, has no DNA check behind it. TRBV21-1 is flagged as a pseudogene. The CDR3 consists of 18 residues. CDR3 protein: CASRGASGANRGTDTQYF. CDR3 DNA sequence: TGTGCCAGCCGAGGGGCTAGCGGGGCAAACAGGGGCACAGATACGCAGTATTTT.

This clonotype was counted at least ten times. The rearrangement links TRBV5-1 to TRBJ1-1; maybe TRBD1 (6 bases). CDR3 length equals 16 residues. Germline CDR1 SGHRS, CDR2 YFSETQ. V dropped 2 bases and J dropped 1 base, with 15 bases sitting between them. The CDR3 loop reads CASSFTGPDRNTEAFF. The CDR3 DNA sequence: TGCGCCAGCAGCTTTACAGGGCCTGACCGGAACACTGAAGCTTTCTTT.

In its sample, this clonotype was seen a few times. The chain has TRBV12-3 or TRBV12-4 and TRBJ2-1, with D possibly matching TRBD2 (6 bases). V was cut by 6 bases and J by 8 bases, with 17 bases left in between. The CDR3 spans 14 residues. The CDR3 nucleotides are TGTGCCAGCAGCCGACTAGGGCGTGGACATGAGCAGTTCTTC. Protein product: CASSRLGRGHEQFF.

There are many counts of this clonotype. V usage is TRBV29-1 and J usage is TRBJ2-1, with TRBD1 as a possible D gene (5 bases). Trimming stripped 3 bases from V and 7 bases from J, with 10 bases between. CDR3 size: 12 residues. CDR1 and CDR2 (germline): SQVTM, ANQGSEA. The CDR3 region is CSVDKGMNEQFF. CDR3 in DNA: TGCAGCGTTGATAAGGGGATGAATGAGCAGTTCTTC.

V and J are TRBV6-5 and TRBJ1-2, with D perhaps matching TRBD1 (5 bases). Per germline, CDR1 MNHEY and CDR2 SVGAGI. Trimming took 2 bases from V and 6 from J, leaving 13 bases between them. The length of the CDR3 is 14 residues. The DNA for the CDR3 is TGTGCCAGCAGTTACCAAGGTGGGGGAGATGGCTACACCTTC. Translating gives CASSYQGGGDGYTF.

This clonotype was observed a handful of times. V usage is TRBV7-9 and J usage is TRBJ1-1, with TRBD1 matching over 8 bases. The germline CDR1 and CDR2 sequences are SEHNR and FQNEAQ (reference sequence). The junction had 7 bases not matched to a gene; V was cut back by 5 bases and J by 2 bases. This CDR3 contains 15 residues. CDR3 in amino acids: CASSPRTGTNTEAFF. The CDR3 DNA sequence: TGTGCCAGCAGCCCACGGACAGGGACTAACACTGAAGCTTTCTTT.

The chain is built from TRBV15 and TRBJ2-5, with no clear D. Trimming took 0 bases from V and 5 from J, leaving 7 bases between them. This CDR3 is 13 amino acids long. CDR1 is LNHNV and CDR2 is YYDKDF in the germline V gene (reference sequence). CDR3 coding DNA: TGTGCCACCAGCAGAGATCTTCAGGAGACCCAGTACTTC. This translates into CATSRDLQETQYF.

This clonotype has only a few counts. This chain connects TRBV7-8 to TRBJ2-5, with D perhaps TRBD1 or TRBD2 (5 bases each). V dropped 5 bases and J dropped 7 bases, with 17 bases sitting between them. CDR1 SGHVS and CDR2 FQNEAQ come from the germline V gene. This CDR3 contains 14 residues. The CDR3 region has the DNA TGTGCCAGCAGCAGAAGCCGGGGCCCGGGGACCCAGTACTTC. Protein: CASSRSRGPGTQYF.

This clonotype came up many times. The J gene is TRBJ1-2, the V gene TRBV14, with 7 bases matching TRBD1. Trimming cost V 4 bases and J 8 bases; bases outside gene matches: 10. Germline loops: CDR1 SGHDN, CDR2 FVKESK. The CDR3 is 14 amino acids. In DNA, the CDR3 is TGTGCCAGCAGCCTAAACAGGGGATTTGGAGGCTACACCTTC. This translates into CASSLNRGFGGYTF. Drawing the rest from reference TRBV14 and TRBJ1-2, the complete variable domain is EAGVTQFPSHSVIEKGQTVTLRCDPISGHDNLYWYRRVMGKEIKFLLHFVKESKQDESGMPNNRFLAERTGGTYSTLKVQPAELEDSGVYFCASSLNRGFGGYTFGSGTRLTVV.

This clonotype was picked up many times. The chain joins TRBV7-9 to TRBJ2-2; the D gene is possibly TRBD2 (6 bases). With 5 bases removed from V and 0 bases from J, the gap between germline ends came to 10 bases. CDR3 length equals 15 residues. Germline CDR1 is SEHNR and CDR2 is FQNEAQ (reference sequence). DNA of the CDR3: TGTGCCAGCAGCCGACCGGGGGCGAACACCGGGGAGCTGTTTTTT. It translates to CASSRPGANTGELFF.

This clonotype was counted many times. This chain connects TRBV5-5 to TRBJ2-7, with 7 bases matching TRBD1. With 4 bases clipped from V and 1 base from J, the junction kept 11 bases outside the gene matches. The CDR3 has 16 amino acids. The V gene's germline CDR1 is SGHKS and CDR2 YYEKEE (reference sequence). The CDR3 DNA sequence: TGTGCCAGCAGCAAAGGGACAGAATACCGGTCCTACGAGCAGTACTTC. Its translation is CASSKGTEYRSYEQYF.

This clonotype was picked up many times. In DNA, the CDR3 is TGTGCCATCAGTGAGAGTCAGGAGCAGTTCTTC. It codes for CAISESQEQFF. The J gene is TRBJ2-1, the V gene TRBV10-3, with D hard to call. V gave up 2 bases and J gave up 10 bases, with 6 bases separating them. The CDR3 covers 11 residues. Per germline, CDR1 ENHRY and CDR2 SYGVKD.

The CDR3 protein is CASSLTVGGYEQYF. CDR3 nucleotides: TGTGCCAGCAGTTTAACGGTGGGGGGCTACGAGCAGTACTTC. The rearrangement uses TRBV27 and TRBJ2-7, with D maybe TRBD2 (6 bases). In germline, CDR1 is MNHEY, CDR2 SMNVEV (reference sequence). Trimming stripped 2 bases from V and 3 bases from J, with 11 bases between. The CDR3 totals 14 residues.